This T cell receptor beta chain was documented in a study of cytomegalovirus exposure and HLA in healthy donors. Broader study findings: Specificity for CMV antigens was confirmed in vitro for a few of the CMV-associated chains.

On this clone itself: Antigen: not known.

PCR employed 60 Vbeta and 13 Jbeta primers. TCRdb's table, derived via immunoSEQ multiplex PCR, lists solely in-frame clones and lacks some. The sample has tens of thousands of clones; more than 70% are singletons. Per germline, CDR1 SGHDN and CDR2 FVKESK. The V and J ends lost 0 bases and 1 base, in that order; junction bases with no gene match: 5. The CDR3 contains 16 residues. Material for sequencing was PBMCs. This sequence joins TRBV14 and TRBJ1-2; 7 bases line up with TRBD1. This clonotype originated in a man aged 50-60 years in good health and CMV-seropositive. DNA of the CDR3: TGTGCCAGCAGCCAAGATCCAGGGGGTGTTAACTATGGCTACACCTTC. Residues: CASSQDPGGVNYGYTF.